Listed here are 32 T cell receptor beta chains from one sample, sequenced in a study of T-cell memory formation after mild COVID-19. Via MiXCR, TCRdb re-called the 5' RACE reads, giving one row per CDR3 protein. In the table there are a few hundred thousand distinct CDR3 sequences, 25% to 30% of which are singletons. Sequencing was done on a sample of PBMCs or a T cell subset sorted from them (not recorded which). The receptors were sampled from an adult woman who had mild COVID-19 (a few samples of this study predate the infection). Cell type and time point are not known.

This clonotype was counted at least ten times. CDR3 nucleotides: TGTGCCATCAGTGGAGGTGAGGGGGCCAACTATGGCTACACCTTC. Translation gives CAISGGEGANYGYTF. The chain joins TRBV10-3 to TRBJ1-2; TRBD1 matches 7 bases. Germline V CDR1 and CDR2: ENHRY, SYGVKD. The length of the CDR3 is 15 residues. J lost 2 bases, V lost 4 bases, and 7 bases had no gene match.

The chain uses TRBV11-2 and TRBJ1-4, with D uncertain. V gave up 6 bases and J gave up 2 bases, with 13 bases separating them. The CDR3 covers 15 residues. Looked up from germline, CDR1 is SGHAT and CDR2 is FQNNGV. This CDR3 is CASRERAQTNEKLFF. The CDR3 DNA reads as TGTGCCAGCAGGGAGAGGGCTCAGACTAATGAAAAACTGTTTTTT.

The rearrangement joins TRBV7-2 to TRBJ1-1; TRBD1 might be the D (5 bases). The CDR3 consists of 14 residues. V was shortened by 8 bases and J by 3 bases, with 16 bases between the two germline ends. Germline V gene lookup returns CDR1 SGHTA and CDR2 FQGNSA. CDR3 nucleotide sequence: TGTGCCAGCCTTTCCCGGGCGGGGCACACTGAAGCTTTCTTT. This encodes CASLSRAGHTEAFF. Variable domain in full (rest from reference TRBV7-2 and TRBJ1-1): GAGVSQSPSNKVTEKGKDVELRCDPISGHTALYWYRQSLGQGLEFLIYFQGNSAPDKSGLPSDRFSAERTGGSVSTLTIQRTQQEDSAVYLCASLSRAGHTEAFFGQGTRLTVV.

The chain couples TRBV7-2 to TRBJ1-2; TRBD1 agrees at 8 bases. CDR3 length: 18 residues. The ends lost 2 bases at V and 1 base at J; junction bases unmatched: 12. Germline V CDR1 and CDR2: SGHTA, FQGNSA. This CDR3 reads CASSLTGTGDSNNYGYTF. CDR3 DNA: TGTGCCAGCAGCTTAACCGGGACAGGCGACTCGAATAACTATGGCTACACCTTC.

This clonotype has more than one count but fewer than ten. The CDR3: CATSDLIKRGQSGTYEQYF. The CDR3 nucleotides are TGTGCCACCAGTGATTTAATCAAGAGAGGCCAGAGTGGCACCTACGAGCAGTACTTC. V usage is TRBV24-1 and J usage is TRBJ2-7; D is undetermined. The CDR3 loop spans 19 amino acids. Per germline, CDR1 KGHDR and CDR2 SFDVKD. V gave up 1 base and J gave up 2 bases, with 23 bases separating them.

The sample holds a few counts of this clonotype. The gene calls are TRBV18 and TRBJ2-3; no clear D gene. The V end was cut by 6 bases, the J end by 1 base, with 14 bases between. CDR1 is KGHSH, CDR2 LQKENI, per germline. The CDR3 sequence is 15 residues long. CDR3 amino acids: CASSSLPRGTDTQYF. The CDR3 DNA reads TGTGCCAGCTCTAGTTTACCTAGAGGCACAGATACGCAGTATTTT.

The genes are TRBV20-1 and TRBJ2-7; TRBD2 matches 8 bases. The germline V gene encodes CDR1 DFQATT and CDR2 SNEGSKA (reference sequence). The CDR3 runs 15 residues. V dropped 3 bases and J dropped 0; count of bases not matched to a gene: 7. The CDR3 region is CSAREGTSGSYEQYF. Written as DNA, the CDR3 is TGCAGTGCTAGGGAGGGCACTAGCGGCTCCTACGAGCAGTACTTC.

The genes are TRBV25-1 and TRBJ2-5; D not certain. Trimming shortened V by 1 base and J by 4 bases, and 13 bases separated the two germline ends. CDR1 and CDR2 from the germline V gene are MGHDK and SYGVNS. The CDR3 extends over 15 amino acids. The CDR3 DNA is TGTGCCAGCAGTGAATCTACGAGAATCCCAGAGACCCAGTACTTC. The encoded protein is CASSESTRIPETQYF. The variable domain in full, completed from reference TRBV25-1 and TRBJ2-5, reads EADIYQTPRYLVIGTGKKITLECSQTMGHDKMYWYQQDPGMELHLIHYSYGVNSTEKGDLSSESTVSRIRTEHFPLTLESARPSHTSQYLCASSESTRIPETQYFGPGTRLLVL.

Only a few counts were recorded for this clonotype. The chain is built from TRBV11-2 and TRBJ2-7, with 9 bases aligning to TRBD1. CDR1 SGHAT and CDR2 FQNNGV come from the germline V gene. The CDR3 is 14 amino acids. With 5 bases clipped from V and 5 bases from J, the junction kept 7 bases outside the gene matches. The CDR3 DNA reads TGTGCCAGCAGCCCCCGGGACAGGGTTAACGAGCAGTACTTC. Translating it yields CASSPRDRVNEQYF.

This clonotype was picked up many times. The chain uses TRBV3-1 and TRBJ2-3; D may be TRBD1 (5 bases). The CDR3 length is 14 residues. CDR1 is LGHDT and CDR2 is YNNKEL in the germline V gene (reference sequence). V lost 3 bases and J 3 bases, leaving 10 bases between the germline ends. The CDR3 is CASSHGRVTDTQYF. CDR3 DNA: TGTGCCAGCAGCCACGGCAGGGTGACAGATACGCAGTATTTT.

This clonotype was seen a handful of times. The gene calls are TRBV30 and TRBJ2-3, with TRBD2 identical over 10 bases. This CDR3 has 15 amino acids. Germline V lookup: CDR1 GTSNPN, CDR2 SVGIG (reference sequence). Trimming took 8 bases from V and 2 from J; bases not matched to a gene: 10. The CDR3 region is CARSKAGGTTDTQYF. DNA of the CDR3: TGTGCCCGCTCTAAAGCGGGGGGGACCACAGATACGCAGTATTTT. Filled out from reference TRBV30 and TRBJ2-3, the complete variable domain reads SQTIHQWPATLVQPVGSPLSLECTVEGTSNPNLYWYRQAAGRGLQLLFYSVGIGQISSEVPQNLSASRPQDRQFILSSKKLLLSDSGFYLCARSKAGGTTDTQYFGPGTRLTVL.

The V gene is TRBV19, the J gene TRBJ1-1; TRBD1 is a possible D gene (6 bases). This CDR3 comprises 12 residues. The germline gives CDR1 LNHDA, CDR2 SQIVND (reference sequence). The V and J ends lost 6 bases and 7 bases respectively, with 12 bases between them. CDR3 DNA: TGTGCCAGTAGCCATGGGGGACATGAAGCTTTCTTT. It yields the protein CASSHGGHEAFF. Full variable domain (outside the CDR3, taken from reference TRBV19 and TRBJ1-1): DGGITQSPKYLFRKEGQNVTLSCEQNLNHDAMYWYRQDPGQGLRLIYYSQIVNDFQKGDIAEGYSVSREKKESFPLTVTSAQKNPTAFYLCASSHGGHEAFFGQGTRLTVV.

This clonotype is medium-sized (0.01 to 0.1%) in the sample. The J gene is TRBJ2-7, the V gene TRBV18; 7 bases line up with TRBD2. Germline V lookup: CDR1 KGHSH, CDR2 LQKENI. Trimming removed 3 bases from V and 4 bases from J; junction bases left unmatched: 12. The CDR3 contains 16 residues. The CDR3 DNA reads TGTGCCAGCTCACCCCAAGGGTCGGGGGGTTCGTACGAGCAGTACTTC. Protein: CASSPQGSGGSYEQYF.

The J gene is TRBJ2-7, the V gene TRBV7-6; no firm D call. The CDR3 extends over 13 amino acids. Germline lookup yields CDR1 SGHVS and CDR2 FNYEAQ. Trimming took 1 base from V and 3 from J, leaving 7 bases between them. In DNA form, the CDR3 reads TGTGCCAGCAGCTTAGGACTCTACTACGAGCAGTACTTC. Translated, it gives CASSLGLYYEQYF.

The chain employs TRBV13 and TRBJ2-5, with TRBD1 matching 8 bases. CDR3 size: 19 residues. Germline V gene sequence: CDR1 PRHDT, CDR2 FYEKMQ (reference sequence). V lost 0 bases to trimming and J lost 5 bases; unmatched junction nucleotides: 17. The CDR3 sequence: CASSLGVPRTGRNSETQYF. The DNA of the CDR3 is TGTGCCAGCAGCTTAGGAGTACCTAGGACAGGGCGGAACTCGGAGACCCAGTACTTC.

The V and J genes are TRBV19 and TRBJ2-1, with TRBD2 as a possible D gene (6 bases). This CDR3 has 14 amino acids. CDR1 and CDR2 (germline): LNHDA, SQIVND (reference sequence). The V end was cut by 2 bases, the J end by 5 bases, with 10 bases between. CDR3 nucleotide sequence: TGTGCCAGTAGTATACGCTGGGGGGACAATGAGCAGTTCTTC. Translating gives CASSIRWGDNEQFF.

The table lists this clonotype with a few counts. This chain links TRBV12-3 or TRBV12-4 with TRBJ1-2; a weak D match, TRBD1 (6 bases). The V gene lost 6 bases and the J gene lost 0 bases, with 14 bases spanning the gap. This CDR3 spans 15 amino acids. The CDR3 here is CASSHTGIPNYGYTF. CDR3 sequence (DNA): TGTGCCAGCAGCCACACAGGGATCCCTAACTATGGCTACACCTTC.

This chain links TRBV7-9 with TRBJ2-7; 8 bases match TRBD1. V lost 5 bases, J lost 5 bases, and 2 bases stayed unmatched. The germline V gene has CDR1 SEHNR and CDR2 FQNEAQ (reference sequence). The CDR3 is 12 residues long. The CDR3 bases are TGTGCCAGCAGCGGACAGGGACACGAGCAGTACTTC. This encodes CASSGQGHEQYF.

This clonotype was observed a few times. The J gene is TRBJ2-7, the V gene TRBV29-1; perhaps TRBD1 as D (6 bases). With 6 bases removed from V and 4 bases from J, the gap between germline ends came to 16 bases. The CDR3 has 13 amino acids. Looked up from germline, CDR1 is SQVTM and CDR2 is ANQGSEA. CDR3 sequence reads: CSVNRAGGYEQYF. CDR3 DNA: TGCAGCGTGAACAGGGCCGGCGGGTACGAGCAGTACTTC.

This chain uses TRBV20-1 with TRBJ2-1; TRBD2 matches 9 bases. This CDR3 spans 16 amino acids. Germline V lookup: CDR1 DFQATT, CDR2 SNEGSKA (reference sequence). With V trimmed by 3 bases and J by 2 bases, 8 bases remained unmatched. In DNA form, the CDR3 reads TGCAGTGCTAGGGGGACCTCTAGCGGGACCTACAATGAGCAGTTCTTC. Amino acids: CSARGTSSGTYNEQFF.

This clonotype has more than one count but fewer than ten. V and J are TRBV7-2 and TRBJ2-2, with 9 positions matching TRBD1. This CDR3 spans 15 amino acids. CDR1 is SGHTA and CDR2 is FQGNSA in the germline V gene. J was trimmed by 6 bases and V by 3 bases; bases with no gene match: 5. CDR3 loop: CASSFNRGLAGELFF. The CDR3 nucleotides are TGTGCCAGCAGCTTTAACAGGGGGCTGGCCGGGGAGCTGTTTTTT.

In this sample, this clonotype turned up a few times. This rearrangement joins TRBV4-1 to TRBJ2-7; 8 nucleotides align to TRBD1. The germline V gene has CDR1 MGHRA and CDR2 YSYEKL. Trimming cost V 5 bases and J 0 bases; bases outside gene matches: 9. This CDR3 has 16 amino acids. The CDR3 bases are TGCGCCAGCAGCTATGGGGCGGACAGGGCCTCCTACGAGCAGTACTTC. Amino acid sequence: CASSYGADRASYEQYF.

The chain is built from TRBV5-6 and TRBJ2-1, with a tentative D call TRBD1 (5 bases). Per germline, CDR1 SGHDT and CDR2 YYEEEE. CDR3 size: 12 residues. Trimming stripped 7 bases from V and 6 bases from J, with 11 bases between. The CDR3 DNA reads as TGTGCCAGCTGGACACTTGCCAATGAGCAGTTCTTC. Encoded protein: CASWTLANEQFF.

The V and J genes are TRBV7-2 and TRBJ1-2, with 7 bases identical to TRBD1. Trimming took 0 bases from V and 2 from J; bases not matched to a gene: 3. Germline CDR1 and CDR2: SGHTA and FQGNSA. This CDR3 is built from 15 residues. This CDR3 reads CASSLALTGNYGYTF. The CDR3 DNA sequence: TGTGCCAGCAGCTTAGCGCTGACAGGGAACTATGGCTACACCTTC.

This clonotype was seen just once. The V and J genes are TRBV15 and TRBJ1-5, with 7 bases matching TRBD1. CDR1 and CDR2 (germline): LNHNV, YYDKDF (reference sequence). J gave up 1 base and V 9 bases, and 12 bases lay outside the gene matches. The CDR3 has 16 amino acids. Here the CDR3 DNA reads TGTGCCACTCTTCCGGGGCAGGGGGGAAGCAATCAGCCCCAGCATTTT. Its protein is CATLPGQGGSNQPQHF.

The rearrangement uses TRBV5-1 and TRBJ2-2; 11 bases map to TRBD2. Germline CDR1 SGHRS, CDR2 YFSETQ. V was clipped by 3 bases and J by 4 bases; unmatched bases: 2. CDR3 length: 15 amino acids. CDR3 DNA: TGCGCCAGCAGCTCTAGCGGGGGGCCCACCGGGGAGCTGTTTTTT. Its protein is CASSSSGGPTGELFF.

This clonotype showed up just a few times. The chain couples TRBV6-1 to TRBJ2-5; 10 positions agree with TRBD2. From germline, CDR1 is MNHNS and CDR2 SASEGT. V lost 5 bases and J lost 5; bases outside the gene matches: 8. The CDR3 is 15 amino acids. This CDR3 is CASSSQSGRAETQYF. The CDR3 region has the DNA TGTGCCAGCAGTTCTCAAAGCGGGAGGGCCGAGACCCAGTACTTC.

The DNA for the CDR3 is TGTGCCAGCAGCCGCCGGGACAGGGTCGACACCGGGGAGCTGTTTTTT. It encodes CASSRRDRVDTGELFF. The rearrangement links TRBV5-5 to TRBJ2-2; the match to TRBD1 covers 9 bases. Looked up from germline, CDR1 is SGHKS and CDR2 is YYEKEE (reference sequence). Unmatched junction bases numbered 7, after V lost 4 bases and J lost 3 bases. The CDR3 has 16 residues.

The rearrangement joins TRBV12-3 or TRBV12-4 to TRBJ1-2, with D uncertain. CDR3 length equals 13 residues. V shed 5 bases and J shed 4 bases, with 11 bases lying between them. The CDR3 DNA is TGTGCCAGCAGTAACCACGAGCTCTATGGCTACACCTTC. This codes for CASSNHELYGYTF.

The chain recombines TRBV20-1 with TRBJ1-2; D unclear. The germline gives CDR1 DFQATT, CDR2 SNEGSKA (reference sequence). V was trimmed by 3 bases and J by 5 bases, leaving 16 bases between them. The CDR3 spans 14 residues. In nucleotides, the CDR3 is TGCAGTGCTAGTCGACTGGGTGAAGGGTATGGCTACACCTTC. Translation: CSASRLGEGYGYTF.

This clonotype was seen a handful of times. Here the CDR3 reads CATRLAGAYNEQFF. CDR3 nucleotides: TGCGCCACCCGACTAGCGGGGGCTTACAATGAGCAGTTCTTC. This chain links TRBV5-1 with TRBJ2-1, with 12 positions matching TRBD2. The length of the CDR3 is 14 residues. The trim removed 9 bases at V and 4 bases at J, leaving 5 bases unmatched. The germline gives CDR1 SGHRS, CDR2 YFSETQ.

This clonotype was counted between two and nine times. V is TRBV6-5 and J is TRBJ1-2; 7 nucleotides agree with TRBD1. The V gene end was trimmed by 6 bases and the J gene end by 3 bases; junction bases not matched to a gene: 7. Germline assignment: CDR1 MNHEY and CDR2 SVGAGI. The CDR3 consists of 14 residues. In DNA, the CDR3 is TGTGCCAGCAGAAGACAGGGCTGGGACTATGGCTACACCTTC. Its translation is CASRRQGWDYGYTF.